This T cell receptor (beta chain) came from a study of blood T cell repertoires in COVID-19. At the level of the study: There were acute and convalescent COVID-19 samples, and they came from the United States, Italy and Spain. Sample material is recorded as cDNA or gDNA derived from T cells, B-cell-depleted T cells, or PBMCs.

This CDR3 is built from 14 residues. Germline lookup yields CDR1 SGHNT and CDR2 YENEEA. Trimming at V came to 3 bases and at J to 7 bases, leaving 4 bases not matched to a gene. In the original workflow: Nucleated cell counts were estimated from reference gene primer amplification. TCRdb keeps only in-frame clones here, not all; method: immunoSEQ multiplex PCR. V, J and clone size were drawn from that table, and D and trimming were deduced from the DNA. The sample shows 250,000 to 400,000 clones, approximately 87% of them seen only once. The Seattle patients joined while their infection was active and were tracked longitudinally afterward.

Sequenced input: peripheral blood. The TCR sequence derives from a woman aged 25 to 45 with COVID-19, enrolled during active disease. The J gene is TRBJ2-2, the V gene TRBV11-3, with 8 bases fitting TRBD1. The CDR3 coding sequence is TGTGCCAGCAGCTTCGGGACAGGTGGCGGGGAGCTGTTTTTT. Translation gives CASSFGTGGGELFF.